Listed below are T cell receptor beta chains from one sample, sequenced in a study of memory CD4+ T cells and cytomegalovirus serostatus. The data were produced by immunoSEQ multiplex PCR, yet TCRdb's version contains in-frame clones alone and is incomplete. The sample consists of 70,000 or so clones, 75% to 85% of them appearing once. The sequenced material came from memory CD4+ T cells from blood. These receptors all stem from an adult in good health and CMV-seropositive. The CDR3 runs from the conserved cysteine through the conserved F or W. Each record gives: V gene, D gene, clone size, J gene, CDR3 protein, CDR3 DNA. D genes are given only for firm matches. Size is omitted from some rows. Given values are once, few, many or a class for expanded clones.

TRBV11-2	.	.	TRBJ1-3	CASSLTGRDGNTIYF	TGTGCCAGCAGCCTAACAGGACGGGATGGAAACACCATATATTTT
TRBV28	.	.	TRBJ1-2	CASRRQASHGYTF	TGTGCCAGCAGGCGCCAGGCGTCCCATGGCTACACCTTC
TRBV30	TRBD1	.	TRBJ1-2	CAWSAGTGLRGYTF	TGTGCCTGGAGTGCGGGGACAGGGCTGAGGGGCTACACCTTC
TRBV14	TRBD1	.	TRBJ1-4	CASSPGQGEKLFF	TGTGCCAGCAGCCCCGGACAGGGGGAAAAACTGTTTTTT
TRBV7-2	.	.	TRBJ1-5	CASTLTRDTVGPQHF	TGTGCCAGCACACTTACCCGGGACACAGTTGGGCCCCAGCATTTT
TRBV5-1	TRBD1	.	TRBJ1-1	CASSLGQGGAVIAFF	TGCGCCAGCAGCCTCGGACAGGGTGGGGCCGTTATAGCTTTCTTT
TRBV6-5	.	.	TRBJ2-3	CATLAGDTQYF	TGTGCCACCCTGGCGGGAGATACGCAGTATTTT
TRBV11-2	TRBD2	.	TRBJ2-1	CASSLGLAYNEQFF	TGTGCCAGCAGCTTGGGACTAGCCTACAATGAGCAGTTCTTC
TRBV4-1	.	.	TRBJ2-3	CASSQDGLSDTQYF	TGCGCCAGCAGCCAAGACGGCCTCAGTGATACGCAGTATTTT
TRBV19	.	.	TRBJ1-5	CASSGTGRNQPQHF	TGTGCCAGTAGCGGCACAGGCCGCAATCAGCCCCAGCATTTT
TRBV29-1	.	.	TRBJ2-1	CSVEATRRGEQFF	TGCAGCGTTGAAGCCACTCGCAGGGGCGAGCAGTTCTTC
TRBV19	TRBD1	.	TRBJ1-1	CASRGRDRGRLSTEAFF	TGTGCCAGTAGGGGAAGGGACAGGGGGCGCCTGAGCACTGAAGCTTTCTTT
TRBV29-1	.	once	TRBJ1-4	CSVFTPGGEKLFF	TGCAGCGTTTTCACCCCGGGAGGGGAAAAACTGTTTTTT